The rows below give T cell receptor beta chains drawn from one sample of a study of blood T cell repertoires in COVID-19. Sequenced by immunoSEQ multiplex PCR; TCRdb stores in-frame clones only, minus some. The sample yields 120,000 or so clones, about 86% seen once. Source material: peripheral blood. The source is a woman aged 45-65 years with acute or convalescent COVID-19. CDR3s include the opening cysteine and the closing phenylalanine or tryptophan. The D gene is left open where the match is weak. Expanded clones are given a class, and other clones once, few, many or no size at all.

CDR3 protein: CASSPVGQRLTYEQYF
CDR3 DNA: TGCGCCAGCAGTCCTGTTGGGCAGCGACTAACCTACGAGCAGTACTTC
D gene: NA
J gene: TRBJ2-7
V gene: TRBV4-1
clone size: NA

CDR3 protein: CASSVAGGKSSGNTIYF
CDR3 DNA: TGTGCCAGCAGCGTAGCCGGCGGAAAGAGCTCTGGAAACACCATATATTTT
D gene: NA
J gene: TRBJ1-3
V gene: TRBV9
clone size: NA

CDR3 protein: CASSFGQIAYEQYF
CDR3 DNA: TGTGCCAGCAGTTTCGGACAGATTGCCTACGAGCAGTACTTC
D gene: NA
J gene: TRBJ2-7
V gene: TRBV6-2/TRBV6-3
clone size: NA

CDR3 protein: CASMGPGARATRFYAFF
CDR3 DNA: TGTGCCAGTATGGGACCAGGGGCTCGGGCCACTAGATTTTACGCTTTCTTT
D gene: NA
J gene: TRBJ1-1
V gene: TRBV19
clone size: NA

CDR3 protein: CASSETGGYEKLFF
CDR3 DNA: TGTGCCAGCAGTGAAACAGGGGGATATGAAAAACTGTTTTTT
D gene: TRBD1
J gene: TRBJ1-4
V gene: TRBV6-1
clone size: NA

CDR3 protein: CASSSLRGRTEAFF
CDR3 DNA: TGTGCCAGCAGCTCCCTCAGGGGAAGGACTGAAGCTTTCTTT
D gene: NA
J gene: TRBJ1-1
V gene: TRBV7-9
clone size: NA

CDR3 protein: CASSRWEGDLYGYTF
CDR3 DNA: TGTGCCAGCAGCCGATGGGAAGGGGACTTATATGGCTACACCTTC
D gene: NA
J gene: TRBJ1-2
V gene: TRBV14
clone size: NA

CDR3 protein: CASSRTGGAGELFF
CDR3 DNA: TGTGCCAGTAGTAGGACAGGGGGGGCCGGGGAGCTGTTTTTT
D gene: TRBD1
J gene: TRBJ2-2
V gene: TRBV19
clone size: NA

CDR3 protein: CASSQDPSGSPRNNEQFF
CDR3 DNA: TGCGCCAGCAGCCAAGATCCTAGCGGGAGCCCAAGGAACAATGAGCAGTTCTTC
D gene: TRBD2
J gene: TRBJ2-1
V gene: TRBV4-3
clone size: NA

CDR3 protein: CASSMRDRVGTEAFF
CDR3 DNA: TGTGCCAGTAGTATGAGGGACAGAGTCGGTACTGAAGCTTTCTTT
D gene: TRBD1
J gene: TRBJ1-1
V gene: TRBV19
clone size: NA

CDR3 protein: CASSRRDRGQNTEAFF
CDR3 DNA: TGTGCCAGCAGCCGCCGGGACAGGGGGCAGAACACTGAAGCTTTCTTT
D gene: TRBD1
J gene: TRBJ1-1
V gene: TRBV7-2
clone size: NA

CDR3 protein: CASSQGELAGGVEQYF
CDR3 DNA: TGTGCCAGCAGCCAAGGCGAACTAGCGGGGGGGGTGGAGCAGTACTTC
D gene: TRBD2
J gene: TRBJ2-7
V gene: TRBV3-1/TRBV3-2
clone size: NA

CDR3 protein: CASSPGNYNEQFF
CDR3 DNA: TGTGCCAGCAGCCCGGGTAATTACAATGAGCAGTTCTTC
D gene: NA
J gene: TRBJ2-1
V gene: TRBV3-1/TRBV3-2
clone size: NA

CDR3 protein: CASSLSSGRAYNEQFF
CDR3 DNA: TGTGCCAGCAGCCTGTCTAGCGGGAGGGCCTACAATGAGCAGTTCTTC
D gene: TRBD2
J gene: TRBJ2-1
V gene: TRBV5-8
clone size: NA

CDR3 protein: CASSIIQGGSYGYTF
CDR3 DNA: TGTGCCAGTAGTATAATACAGGGGGGCTCCTATGGCTACACCTTC
D gene: TRBD1
J gene: TRBJ1-2
V gene: TRBV19
clone size: NA

CDR3 protein: CASSLKRRAGGYTF
CDR3 DNA: TGTGCCAGCAGCCTCAAGCGCCGGGCGGGAGGCTACACCTTC
D gene: NA
J gene: TRBJ1-2
V gene: TRBV6-5
clone size: NA

CDR3 protein: CASSPYSGDGEKLFF
CDR3 DNA: TGTGCCAGCTCACCATATTCAGGGGATGGTGAAAAACTGTTTTTT
D gene: NA
J gene: TRBJ1-4
V gene: TRBV18
clone size: NA

CDR3 protein: CASSMGLAYEQFF
CDR3 DNA: TGTGCCAGTAGTATGGGACTAGCCTATGAGCAGTTCTTC
D gene: TRBD2
J gene: TRBJ2-1
V gene: TRBV19
clone size: NA

CDR3 protein: CASSWDRDDYGYTF
CDR3 DNA: TGTGCCAGCTCCTGGGACAGGGATGACTATGGCTACACCTTC
D gene: TRBD1
J gene: TRBJ1-2
V gene: TRBV27
clone size: once

CDR3 protein: CASSFQGGRGPQHF
CDR3 DNA: TGCGCCAGCAGCTTTCAGGGGGGCCGTGGGCCCCAGCATTTT
D gene: TRBD1
J gene: TRBJ1-5
V gene: TRBV5-1
clone size: NA

CDR3 protein: CATPGYTGELFF
CDR3 DNA: TGTGCCACCCCGGGGTACACCGGGGAGCTGTTTTTT
D gene: NA
J gene: TRBJ2-2
V gene: TRBV6-5
clone size: NA

CDR3 protein: CASSRFPEGSYEQYF
CDR3 DNA: TGTGCCAGCAGTCGGTTTCCCGAGGGCTCCTACGAGCAGTACTTC
D gene: NA
J gene: TRBJ2-7
V gene: TRBV27
clone size: NA

CDR3 protein: CASSYGGWGYTF
CDR3 DNA: TGTGCCAGCAGTTACGGAGGGTGGGGCTACACCTTC
D gene: NA
J gene: TRBJ1-2
V gene: TRBV6-5
clone size: NA

CDR3 protein: CASSSPGLAGGPTYEQYF
CDR3 DNA: TGTGCCAGCAGTTCCCCGGGACTAGCGGGAGGGCCGACATACGAGCAGTACTTC
D gene: TRBD2
J gene: TRBJ2-7
V gene: TRBV27
clone size: NA

CDR3 protein: CASSLYRGRAEAFF
CDR3 DNA: TGTGCCAGCAGCCTTTACAGGGGGCGAGCTGAAGCTTTCTTT
D gene: TRBD1
J gene: TRBJ1-1
V gene: TRBV11-3
clone size: once

CDR3 protein: CASSLTGQGGDEQFF
CDR3 DNA: TGTGCCAGCAGCTTGACTGGACAGGGAGGGGATGAGCAGTTCTTC
D gene: NA
J gene: TRBJ2-1
V gene: TRBV5-4
clone size: NA

CDR3 protein: CASSIRRGDSPLHF
CDR3 DNA: TGTGCCAGTAGTATCCGCAGGGGAGACTCACCCCTCCACTTT
D gene: NA
J gene: TRBJ1-6
V gene: TRBV19
clone size: NA

CDR3 protein: CASSPRDYSGYNEQFF
CDR3 DNA: TGTGCCAGCTCACCAAGGGATTATAGCGGCTACAATGAGCAGTTCTTC
D gene: NA
J gene: TRBJ2-1
V gene: TRBV18
clone size: few

CDR3 protein: CASSVPLLAGGPGGELFF
CDR3 DNA: TGTGCCAGTAGTGTCCCCCTCTTAGCGGGAGGGCCCGGCGGGGAGCTGTTTTTT
D gene: TRBD2
J gene: TRBJ2-2
V gene: TRBV19
clone size: NA

CDR3 protein: CASSVDGGGSREQYF
CDR3 DNA: TGTGCCAGCAGCGTAGATGGGGGAGGGTCTCGCGAGCAGTACTTC
D gene: TRBD2
J gene: TRBJ2-7
V gene: TRBV9
clone size: NA

CDR3 protein: CASSPSSGDRAAGYTF
CDR3 DNA: TGTGCCAGCAGCCCTTCTTCTGGGGACAGGGCGGCGGGCTACACCTTC
D gene: TRBD1
J gene: TRBJ1-2
V gene: TRBV4-2
clone size: NA

CDR3 protein: CASSFDRGERNTIYF
CDR3 DNA: TGTGCCAGCAGTTTTGACAGGGGCGAGAGAAACACCATATATTTT
D gene: TRBD1
J gene: TRBJ1-3
V gene: TRBV6-5
clone size: NA

CDR3 protein: CSAPGQGSEKLFF
CDR3 DNA: TGCAGCGCACCGGGACAGGGGAGTGAAAAACTGTTTTTT
D gene: TRBD1
J gene: TRBJ1-4
V gene: TRBV29-1
clone size: NA

CDR3 protein: CASSVGLVGTGELFF
CDR3 DNA: TGTGCCAGCAGCGTTGGACTAGTAGGCACCGGGGAGCTGTTTTTT
D gene: TRBD2
J gene: TRBJ2-2
V gene: TRBV9
clone size: NA

CDR3 protein: CASSHRPEQGRGYTF
CDR3 DNA: TGTGCCAGCAGCCACCGACCCGAACAGGGACGGGGCTACACCTTC
D gene: NA
J gene: TRBJ1-2
V gene: TRBV3-1/TRBV3-2
clone size: NA

CDR3 protein: CASSEGWAAKEQFF
CDR3 DNA: TGTGCCAGCAGTGAAGGTTGGGCAGCCAAAGAGCAGTTCTTC
D gene: NA
J gene: TRBJ2-1
V gene: TRBV6-1
clone size: NA

CDR3 protein: CSASARDRGTDLGYEQYF
CDR3 DNA: TGCAGTGCTAGTGCCCGGGACAGGGGGACCGACCTCGGCTACGAGCAGTACTTC
D gene: TRBD1
J gene: TRBJ2-7
V gene: TRBV20-1
clone size: NA

CDR3 protein: CASSLGGTSGSGHNEQFF
CDR3 DNA: TGCGCCAGCAGCCTAGGTGGGACTAGCGGGAGTGGGCACAATGAGCAGTTCTTC
D gene: TRBD2
J gene: TRBJ2-1
V gene: TRBV4-3
clone size: NA

CDR3 protein: CASSSSLAGVETQYF
CDR3 DNA: TGTGCCAGCAGTTCGTCCTTAGCGGGAGTTGAGACCCAGTACTTC
D gene: TRBD2
J gene: TRBJ2-5
V gene: TRBV28
clone size: NA

CDR3 protein: CASSAAGTDNYGYTF
CDR3 DNA: TGTGCCAGCAGCGCGGCCGGGACAGATAACTATGGCTACACCTTC
D gene: TRBD1
J gene: TRBJ1-2
V gene: TRBV7-2
clone size: NA

CDR3 protein: CASGSRTGPINYGYTF
CDR3 DNA: TGTGCTAGTGGTTCCCGGACAGGACCTATAAACTATGGCTACACCTTC
D gene: TRBD1
J gene: TRBJ1-2
V gene: TRBV12-5
clone size: NA

CDR3 protein: CASRVGLAGGNTGELFF
CDR3 DNA: TGTGCCAGCAGAGTGGGGCTAGCGGGGGGAAACACCGGGGAGCTGTTTTTT
D gene: TRBD2
J gene: TRBJ2-2
V gene: TRBV5-4
clone size: NA

CDR3 protein: CASSDPGGAGEKLFF
CDR3 DNA: TGTGCCAGCAGTGACCCAGGGGGCGCAGGGGAAAAACTGTTTTTT
D gene: TRBD1
J gene: TRBJ1-4
V gene: TRBV25-1
clone size: NA

CDR3 protein: CASSRDRANTEAFF
CDR3 DNA: TGTGCCAGCAGCCGGGACAGGGCGAACACTGAAGCTTTCTTT
D gene: TRBD1
J gene: TRBJ1-1
V gene: TRBV6-5
clone size: NA

CDR3 protein: CASSLAGLPGNTIYF
CDR3 DNA: TGTGCCAGCAGTTTAGCGGGTTTGCCTGGAAACACCATATATTTT
D gene: NA
J gene: TRBJ1-3
V gene: TRBV27
clone size: NA

CDR3 protein: CASSQARGLTEAFF
CDR3 DNA: TGCGCCAGCAGCCAAGCCAGGGGTCTCACTGAAGCTTTCTTT
D gene: NA
J gene: TRBJ1-1
V gene: TRBV4-3
clone size: NA

CDR3 protein: CASSFSPSGSNEKLFF
CDR3 DNA: TGTGCCAGCAGTTTTAGCCCTTCGGGATCTAATGAAAAACTGTTTTTT
D gene: NA
J gene: TRBJ1-4
V gene: TRBV27
clone size: NA

CDR3 protein: CASSSLRVDGYTF
CDR3 DNA: TGTGCCAGCAGCTCACTACGAGTCGACGGCTACACCTTC
D gene: NA
J gene: TRBJ1-2
V gene: TRBV11-3
clone size: NA

CDR3 protein: CASSASGRDGETQYF
CDR3 DNA: TGCGCCAGCAGCGCGAGCGGGAGGGATGGAGAGACCCAGTACTTC
D gene: TRBD2
J gene: TRBJ2-5
V gene: TRBV5-1
clone size: NA

CDR3 protein: CASSQGSGGGNTIYF
CDR3 DNA: TGTGCCAGCAGCCAAGGCAGCGGGGGTGGAAACACCATATATTTT
D gene: NA
J gene: TRBJ1-3
V gene: TRBV4-2
clone size: few

CDR3 protein: CASSVQPRQGRNSPLHF
CDR3 DNA: TGTGCCAGCAGTGTCCAACCACGACAGGGTAGAAATTCACCCCTCCACTTT
D gene: TRBD1
J gene: TRBJ1-6
V gene: TRBV6-4
clone size: NA

CDR3 protein: CASSWASGPGEQYF
CDR3 DNA: TGTGCCAGCAGCTGGGCTAGCGGGCCGGGAGAGCAGTACTTC
D gene: TRBD2
J gene: TRBJ2-7
V gene: TRBV6-5
clone size: NA

CDR3 protein: CASTPLGVEETQYF
CDR3 DNA: TGTGCCAGCACCCCTCTCGGGGTGGAAGAGACCCAGTACTTC
D gene: NA
J gene: TRBJ2-5
V gene: TRBV28
clone size: NA

CDR3 protein: CASSLTTQETQYF
CDR3 DNA: TGTGCCAGCAGCTTAACCACTCAAGAGACCCAGTACTTC
D gene: NA
J gene: TRBJ2-5
V gene: TRBV7-3
clone size: NA

CDR3 protein: CASSYGTGGTEAFF
CDR3 DNA: TGTGCCAGCAGCTACGGGACAGGGGGCACTGAAGCTTTCTTT
D gene: TRBD1
J gene: TRBJ1-1
V gene: TRBV6-5
clone size: NA

CDR3 protein: CASSLGGKLYEQYF
CDR3 DNA: TGTGCCAGCAGCTTAGGAGGGAAACTCTACGAGCAGTACTTC
D gene: NA
J gene: TRBJ2-7
V gene: TRBV7-9
clone size: NA

CDR3 protein: CAMALAGGDNSPLHF
CDR3 DNA: TGTGCCATGGCTCTAGCAGGGGGCGATAATTCACCCCTCCACTTT
D gene: TRBD1
J gene: TRBJ1-6
V gene: TRBV5-8
clone size: NA

CDR3 protein: CATSDPTGGNYGYTF
CDR3 DNA: TGTGCCACCAGTGACCCGACAGGGGGGAACTATGGCTACACCTTC
D gene: TRBD1
J gene: TRBJ1-2
V gene: TRBV24-1
clone size: NA

CDR3 protein: CASSGEAGGGNEQFF
CDR3 DNA: TGTGCCAGCAGCGGAGAAGCGGGGGGAGGGAATGAGCAGTTCTTC
D gene: TRBD2
J gene: TRBJ2-1
V gene: TRBV9
clone size: NA